The present TCR beta chain was sequenced within a study of shared clonotypes between healthy human individuals. Study-wide points: Donors were few, which limited the genetic and exposure-history diversity represented.

Source study methods: Quality scores were absent from the junction-only immunoSEQ sequences, so filtering differed. Sequencing was performed with immunoSEQ multiplex PCR; in TCRdb, only in-frame clones are kept and a portion is missing. The V and J calls and the clone size are those of that table, but D and trimming were determined from the DNA. The sample contains around 1,900,000 clones, 85% to 95% of which appear only once. Positive CCR7 selection of CD45RO-negative cells yielded the naive CD8 cells, and terminally differentiated effector memory CD45RA+ cells were excluded. CDR1 and CDR2 from the germline V gene are PRHDT and FYEKMQ (reference sequence). The CDR3 is made up of 16 amino acids. Trimming stripped 1 base from V and 6 bases from J, with 18 bases between. Worth noting for this clone: As yet, its antigen is unknown.

The sample taken for sequencing was naive CD8+ T cells from PBMCs. The rearrangement uses TRBV13 and TRBJ2-5; D is perhaps TRBD2 (5 bases). The receptor was isolated from a man between 18 and 35 years old in good health. Some clones in this sample may be carry-over from other donors' samples. The CDR3 coding sequence is TGTGCCAGCAGCTTAGCCGGGGAACTATCGGAGCAGACCCAGTACTTC. Encoded protein: CASSLAGELSEQTQYF.